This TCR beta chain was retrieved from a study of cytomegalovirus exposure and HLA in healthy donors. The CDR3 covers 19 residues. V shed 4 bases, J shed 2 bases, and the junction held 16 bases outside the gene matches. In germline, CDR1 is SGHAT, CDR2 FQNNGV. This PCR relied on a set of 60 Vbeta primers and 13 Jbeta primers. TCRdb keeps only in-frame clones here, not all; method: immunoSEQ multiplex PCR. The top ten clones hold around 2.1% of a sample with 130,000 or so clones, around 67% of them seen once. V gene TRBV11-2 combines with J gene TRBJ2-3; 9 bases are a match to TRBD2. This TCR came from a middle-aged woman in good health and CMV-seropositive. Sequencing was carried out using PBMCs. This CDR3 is CASSSQIGTSRLLTDTQYF. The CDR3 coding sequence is TGTGCCAGCAGCTCACAAATCGGGACTAGCAGATTACTCACAGATACGCAGTATTTT. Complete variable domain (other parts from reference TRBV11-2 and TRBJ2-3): EAGVAQSPRYKIIEKRQSVAFWCNPISGHATLYWYQQILGQGPKLLIQFQNNGVVDDSQLPKDRFSAERLKGVDSTLKIQPAKLEDSAVYLCASSSQIGTSRLLTDTQYFGPGTRLTVL.